This T cell receptor (beta chain) was recovered during a study of spatial heterogeneity in lung cancer. Study-level findings and limits: Mutation tallies in tumors tracked expanded intratumoral alpha and beta TCR counts. Nonsynonymous mutations, ubiquitous and regional, were tracked respectively by counts of ubiquitous and regional expanded TCRs.

This clonotype turned up a few times. Its antigen remains unidentified. For a library built for alpha chains, this beta chain is a stray read; little rests on its size. Time point here: sample taken at primary tumor resection. A total of some 70 untreated early-stage non-small cell lung cancer patients served as donors. TCRs were sequenced from unsorted whole RNA of tumor, nontumor lung or PBMC. A unique molecular identifier was attached to every TCR cDNA molecule. TCRdb used MiXCR to reprocess the 5' RACE reads, holding one entry per CDR3 protein. This table has 2,800 or so distinct CDR3 sequences, around 47% appearing once. Material: lung tumor tissue, obtained at surgery. The source of this sequence is a male donor with early-stage non-small cell lung cancer.

This chain's CDR3 is CASSAQLAGATDTQYF. Written as DNA, the CDR3 is TGTGCCAGCAGCGCCCAACTAGCGGGGGCCACAGATACGCAGTATTTT. The chain combines TRBV9 with TRBJ2-3; 11 positions match TRBD2. The CDR3 runs 16 residues. The V segment lost 3 bases and the J segment 2 bases; nucleotides outside the gene matches: 5. Looked up from germline, CDR1 is SGDLS and CDR2 is YYNGEE.